In this sample, the clone carrying this T cell receptor (beta chain) turned up a few times. The source of the sample is a study of patients and donors after allogeneic stem cell transplantation. From the RT-PCR reads, TCRdb called clonotypes with MiXCR, one entry per CDR3 protein. The sample includes about a million distinct CDR3 sequences, approximately 18% of them seen just once. Trimming cost V 6 bases and J 1 base, with 15 bases left between them. In germline, CDR1 is SQVTM, CDR2 ANQGSEA. CDR3 length equals 14 residues. The clonotype was recovered from a human donor who was either an allogeneic HSCT recipient or a stem cell or donor lymphocyte infusion donor (not recorded which). It is not recorded whose cells these are; they may come from a transplant donor. The chain carries TRBV29-1 and TRBJ1-1, with a tentative D call TRBD1 (6 bases). Material: blood, either unsorted or a sorted T cell fraction (not recorded which). DNA for the CDR3: TGCAGCGTGGTCGCCCGGACAGAGAACACTGAAGCTTTCTTT. Protein product: CSVVARTENTEAFF.